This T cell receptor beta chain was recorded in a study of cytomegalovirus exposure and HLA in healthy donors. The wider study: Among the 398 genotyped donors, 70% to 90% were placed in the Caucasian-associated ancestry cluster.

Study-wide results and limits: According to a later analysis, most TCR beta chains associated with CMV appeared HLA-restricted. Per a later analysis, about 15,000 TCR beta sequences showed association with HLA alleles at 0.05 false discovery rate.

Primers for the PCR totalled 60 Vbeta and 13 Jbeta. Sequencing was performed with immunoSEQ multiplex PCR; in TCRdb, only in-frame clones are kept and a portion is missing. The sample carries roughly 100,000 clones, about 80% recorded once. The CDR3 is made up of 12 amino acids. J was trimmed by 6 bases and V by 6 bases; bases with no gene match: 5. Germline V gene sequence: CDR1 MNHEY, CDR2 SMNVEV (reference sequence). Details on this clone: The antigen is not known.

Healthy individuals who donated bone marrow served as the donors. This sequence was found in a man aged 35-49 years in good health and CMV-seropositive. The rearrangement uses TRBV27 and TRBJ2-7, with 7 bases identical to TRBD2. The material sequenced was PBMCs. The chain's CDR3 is CASSAPGGEQYF. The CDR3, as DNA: TGTGCCAGCAGCGCCCCGGGGGGCGAGCAGTACTTC.